Shown below are 6 T cell receptor beta chains from a single sample sequenced in a study of shared clonotypes between healthy human individuals. Assay used: immunoSEQ multiplex PCR; TCRdb lists only in-frame clones, some missing. The profile covers 850,000 to 1,200,000 clones, with around 74% appearing a single time and roughly 1.4% taken by the ten largest. Material for sequencing was memory CD4+ T cells sorted from blood. Specified subset: CD45RA-negative fraction. The receptors derive from a man aged 18 to 30 in good health.

This sequence joins TRBV30 and TRBJ2-7; 9 nucleotides align to TRBD1. Germline CDR1 and CDR2: GTSNPN and SVGIG (reference sequence). The CDR3 is 15 amino acids. Trimming took 0 bases from V and 6 from J; bases not matched to a gene: 9. The DNA of the CDR3 is TGTGCCTGGAGTGTCCAGGGACAGGGAAGAGGCGAGCAGTACTTC. Protein sequence: CAWSVQGQGRGEQYF.

The rearrangement links TRBV2 to TRBJ1-1, with D tentatively TRBD1 (5 bases). Trimming took off 9 bases at V and 1 base at J, with 12 bases between the two ends. Germline-derived CDR1 and CDR2 are SNHLY and FYNNEI. The CDR3 is made up of 13 amino acids. CDR3 amino acids: CASLFRENTEAFF. CDR3 DNA sequence: TGTGCCAGTTTATTCAGGGAGAACACTGAAGCTTTCTTT.

The chain combines TRBV7-2 with TRBJ2-7; a weak D match, TRBD1 (5 bases). The germline gives CDR1 SGHTA, CDR2 FQGNSA. Trimming took off 4 bases at V and 9 bases at J, with 13 bases between the two ends. This CDR3 is built from 12 residues. This CDR3 is CASSSQGLVQYF. DNA of the CDR3: TGTGCCAGCAGCTCCCAGGGCCTGGTGCAGTACTTC. The entire variable domain, with the rest obtained from reference TRBV7-2 and TRBJ2-7, is as follows: GAGVSQSPSNKVTEKGKDVELRCDPISGHTALYWYRQSLGQGLEFLIYFQGNSAPDKSGLPSDRFSAERTGGSVSTLTIQRTQQEDSAVYLCASSSQGLVQYFGPGTRLTVT.

This clone was seen only once. V is TRBV5-6 and J is TRBJ2-7; D is unclear. CDR1 and CDR2 (germline): SGHDT, YYEEEE. This CDR3 spans 13 amino acids. V was trimmed by 4 bases and J by 2 bases, leaving 10 bases between them. CDR3 sequence reads: CASSPIRTYEQYF. CDR3 in DNA: TGTGCCAGCAGCCCCATCCGGACCTACGAGCAGTACTTC.

This rearrangement joins TRBV10-2 to TRBJ2-5; D ambiguous. Per germline, CDR1 WSHSY and CDR2 SAAADI. The CDR3 covers 12 residues. The V and J ends lost 5 bases and 0 bases respectively, with 4 bases between them. The DNA of the CDR3 is TGCGCCAGCAGTAGAAACCAAGAGACCCAGTACTTC. This sequence encodes CASSRNQETQYF.

The chain is built from TRBV5-6 and TRBJ2-2; TRBD2 aligns across 10 bases. The germline V gene encodes CDR1 SGHDT and CDR2 YYEEEE. Trimming removed 4 bases from V and 3 bases from J; junction bases left unmatched: 6. There are 16 residues in the CDR3. CDR3 protein: CASSQSGREYTGELFF. In DNA, the CDR3 is TGTGCCAGCAGCCAAAGCGGGAGGGAGTACACCGGGGAGCTGTTTTTT.